The present TCR beta chain was sequenced within a study of blood T cell repertoires in COVID-19. Study details: COVID-19 samples from acute and convalescent phases originated in the United States, Italy and Spain. T cells, B-cell-depleted T cells, or PBMCs provided the cDNA or gDNA that served as material.

While infection was still active, Seattle patients were enrolled and then followed longitudinally. In the original workflow: How many nucleated cells were present was estimated from reference gene primer amplification. TCRdb's table, derived via immunoSEQ multiplex PCR, lists solely in-frame clones and lacks some. D and trimming were read from the DNA, whereas the V and J calls and clone size are those reported in that table. The data contain hundreds of thousands of clones, approximately 88% of them singletons. The sample taken for sequencing was peripheral blood. This TCR was sampled from a woman aged 45-65 years with COVID-19, enrolled during active disease.

The CDR3 sequence: CASSLSGQGRHEQYF. DNA of the CDR3: TGTGCCAGCAGCTTAAGCGGGCAGGGGAGACACGAGCAGTACTTC. The chain uses TRBV7-3 and TRBJ2-7, with D perhaps matching TRBD1 (6 bases). The CDR3 consists of 15 residues. Trimming stripped 1 base from V and 5 bases from J, with 15 bases between. The germline CDR1 and CDR2 sequences are SGHTA and FQGTGA.